This is a list of T cell receptor beta chains from one sample in a study of T cell responses to AZD1222 COVID-19 vaccine. Profiling relied on immunoSEQ multiplex PCR, and the TCRdb table lists in-frame clones only, not all of them. Among 75,000 to 100,000 clones listed, around nine tenths were seen once. The sequences come from peripheral blood, collected on day 0 of AZD1222 vaccination. These TCRs come from an adult in good health. The CDR3 runs from the conserved cysteine through the conserved F or W. Fields, in order: clone size, V gene, D gene, J gene, CDR3 protein, CDR3 DNA. D genes are given only for firm matches. Where a row states a size, it is once, few, many or the class of an expanded clone; other rows omit it.

>.|TRBV7-9|.|TRBJ1-2
CASSPPGGYGYTF
TGTGCCAGCAGCCCTCCTGGTGGCTATGGCTACACCTTC
>.|TRBV19|.|TRBJ2-7
CASSLGRGQQYF
TGTGCCAGTAGTCTGGGACGGGGACAGCAGTACTTC
>.|TRBV5-1|.|TRBJ1-4
CASSPGTVEKLFF
TGCGCCAGCAGCCCTGGGACCGTTGAAAAACTGTTTTTT
>.|TRBV18|.|TRBJ2-2
CASSRNMNTGELFF
TGTGCCAGCTCACGAAACATGAACACCGGGGAGCTGTTTTTT
>.|TRBV25-1|TRBD1|TRBJ2-7
CASSRQGSAYEQYF
TGTGCCAGCAGCCGACAGGGATCAGCCTACGAGCAGTACTTC
>once|TRBV6-5|.|TRBJ1-2
CASSYSLFTSNYGYTF
TGTGCCAGCAGTTACTCGCTCTTTACTTCTAACTATGGCTACACCTTC
>.|TRBV5-5|.|TRBJ1-2
CASSQRPGPSGYTF
TGTGCCAGCAGCCAAAGACCGGGCCCCTCGGGCTACACCTTC
>few|TRBV19|.|TRBJ2-5
CASSRGRAASQETQYF
TGTGCCAGTAGCCGAGGACGGGCCGCGTCACAAGAGACCCAGTACTTC
>.|TRBV6-6|.|TRBJ2-7
CASRTRGHYEQYF
TGTGCCAGCCGGACTCGCGGTCACTACGAGCAGTACTTC
>.|TRBV7-6|.|TRBJ1-4
CASSLGRRGNEKLFF
TGTGCCAGCAGCTTAGGCAGGAGGGGTAATGAAAAACTGTTTTTT
>.|TRBV6-5|.|TRBJ2-2
CASNHGGTGELFF
TGTGCCAGCAATCACGGGGGCACCGGGGAGCTGTTTTTT
>.|TRBV4-3|TRBD2|TRBJ2-5
CASSQDLAGGQETQYF
TGCGCCAGCAGCCAAGATCTAGCGGGGGGGCAAGAGACCCAGTACTTC
>.|TRBV7-7|.|TRBJ2-2
CASSPGVTGELFF
TGTGCTAGCAGCCCAGGGGTCACCGGGGAGCTGTTTTTT
>.|TRBV18|.|TRBJ1-2
CASSPDRSVGYGYTF
TGTGCCAGCTCACCAGACCGATCCGTCGGATATGGCTACACCTTC
>.|TRBV19|.|TRBJ1-1
CASSPPSIEAFF
TGTGCCAGTAGCCCGCCCAGCATTGAAGCTTTCTTT
>.|TRBV19|.|TRBJ1-2
CASSTPRLANYGYTF
TGTGCCAGTAGTACCCCGAGGTTAGCTAACTATGGCTACACCTTC
>.|TRBV4-2|.|TRBJ2-3
CASSQGGGADTQYF
TGTGCCAGCAGCCAAGGAGGTGGAGCAGATACGCAGTATTTT
>.|TRBV10-3|.|TRBJ2-7
CAIRESYEQYF
TGTGCCATCAGGGAATCTTACGAGCAGTACTTC
>.|TRBV18|.|TRBJ1-1
CASSPSGRGNTEAFF
TGTGCCAGCTCACCATCCGGGAGGGGTAACACTGAAGCTTTCTTT
>.|TRBV5-8|.|TRBJ1-6
CASSLFRDASSYNSPLHF
TGTGCCAGCAGCTTGTTTCGGGACGCAAGCTCCTATAATTCACCCCTCCACTTT
>.|TRBV9|.|TRBJ2-5
CASSVDTGGAETQYF
TGTGCCAGCAGCGTAGATACGGGGGGCGCTGAGACCCAGTACTTC
>.|TRBV6-5|.|TRBJ2-3
CASSLQGDTQYF
TGTGCCAGCAGTCTCCAGGGGGATACGCAGTATTTT
>.|TRBV9|.|TRBJ1-5
CASSAGGGVNQPQHF
TGTGCCAGCAGCGCCGGGGGAGGGGTCAATCAGCCCCAGCATTTT
>.|TRBV30|.|TRBJ1-1
CAWSGLDEAFF
TGTGCCTGGAGTGGTTTAGATGAAGCTTTCTTT
>.|TRBV10-3|.|TRBJ1-5
CAISEVQEVPPQHF
TGTGCCATCAGTGAGGTACAGGAGGTTCCGCCCCAGCATTTT
>.|TRBV25-1|.|TRBJ1-2
CASSEFIGRESGYTF
TGTGCCAGCAGTGAATTCATCGGCAGGGAGAGTGGCTACACCTTC
>.|TRBV5-1|.|TRBJ2-7
CASSLGGTGGYEQYF
TGCGCCAGCAGCTTGGGCGGGACGGGCGGCTACGAGCAGTACTTC
>once|TRBV6-5|.|TRBJ1-4
CASRAGQYNEKLFF
TGTGCCAGCAGGGCTGGACAGTACAATGAAAAACTGTTTTTT
>.|TRBV12-3/TRBV12-4|.|TRBJ2-7
CASSFRFRDEQYF
TGTGCCAGCAGTTTTCGTTTCAGGGACGAGCAGTACTTC
>.|TRBV19|TRBD1|TRBJ1-4
CASSKDRVDEKLFF
TGTGCCAGTAGTAAGGACAGGGTAGACGAAAAACTGTTTTTT
>.|TRBV5-1|TRBD1|TRBJ2-2
CASRDRGDTGELFF
TGCGCCAGCAGAGACAGGGGAGACACCGGGGAGCTGTTTTTT
>.|TRBV11-3|TRBD2|TRBJ2-5
CASSLYRGGVETQYF
TGTGCCAGCAGCTTATATCGGGGGGGCGTGGAGACCCAGTACTTC
>.|TRBV30|TRBD1|TRBJ1-2
CAWTGTGDGYTF
TGTGCCTGGACTGGGACAGGGGATGGCTACACCTTC
>.|TRBV20-1|.|TRBJ1-2
CSATVNYGYTF
TGCAGTGCTACCGTAAACTATGGCTACACCTTC
>.|TRBV30|.|TRBJ1-2
CAWSVGPYGYTF
TGTGCCTGGAGTGTAGGTCCTTATGGCTACACCTTC
>.|TRBV5-1|.|TRBJ1-6
CASSLVFNSYNSPLHF
TGCGCCAGCAGCTTGGTTTTCAACTCCTATAATTCACCCCTCCACTTT